This T cell receptor beta chain was obtained from a study of beta chain features in type 1 diabetes. Notes on the study in general: Type 1 diabetes patients had TCRB CDR3s that were shorter (moderately but significantly so) in all four CD4+ subsets.

Expressed TCRB transcripts were sequenced because the isolated RNA had all been reverse transcribed beforehand. Sequencing used immunoSEQ multiplex PCR; TCRdb keeps in-frame clones, though not all of them. In the table there are around 300,000 clones, approximately 10% of which are singletons. The ends lost 2 bases at V and 14 bases at J; junction bases unmatched: 5. In germline, CDR1 is SNHLY, CDR2 FYNNEI. The CDR3 loop spans 12 amino acids. This clone was detected only a few times. No antigen is known for it. The V gene is TRBV2, the J gene TRBJ2-4, with 8 bases lining up with TRBD2. The sample taken for sequencing was naive CD4+ T cells from blood. The receptor's source is a woman aged 25 to 39 in good health. The CDR3 spells CASSEIPGGKYF. The CDR3 DNA reads TGTGCCAGCAGTGAAATACCGGGAGGGAAGTACTTC.